This TCR beta chain appears in the sequencing data of a study of post-analysis software for immune sequencing data. About this clonotype itself: Its antigen remains unidentified.

Study-wide findings and caveats: Higher frequency in patients than in controls was seen for about five TRBV segments, with TRBV5-6, TRBV5-1 and TRBV20-1 among them.

Tagging with unique molecular identifiers was a feature of the TCR beta cDNA libraries. TCRdb reprocessed the PCR reads via MiXCR and lists one record per CDR3 protein. The table records about 210,000 distinct CDR3 sequences, about 30% of them present only once. The CDR3 runs 16 residues. Germline V lookup: CDR1 SGHTA, CDR2 FQGNSA. The ends lost 6 bases at V and 6 bases at J; junction bases unmatched: 11. Source material: blood. This chain links TRBV7-2 with TRBJ2-3, with TRBD2 identical over 11 bases. The TCR was taken from a girl between 2 and 17 years old with multiple sclerosis. The CDR3 DNA sequence: TGTGCCAGCAGAATTCCTCTGACTAGCGGGGCTGATACGCAGTATTTT. Amino acid sequence: CASRIPLTSGADTQYF.